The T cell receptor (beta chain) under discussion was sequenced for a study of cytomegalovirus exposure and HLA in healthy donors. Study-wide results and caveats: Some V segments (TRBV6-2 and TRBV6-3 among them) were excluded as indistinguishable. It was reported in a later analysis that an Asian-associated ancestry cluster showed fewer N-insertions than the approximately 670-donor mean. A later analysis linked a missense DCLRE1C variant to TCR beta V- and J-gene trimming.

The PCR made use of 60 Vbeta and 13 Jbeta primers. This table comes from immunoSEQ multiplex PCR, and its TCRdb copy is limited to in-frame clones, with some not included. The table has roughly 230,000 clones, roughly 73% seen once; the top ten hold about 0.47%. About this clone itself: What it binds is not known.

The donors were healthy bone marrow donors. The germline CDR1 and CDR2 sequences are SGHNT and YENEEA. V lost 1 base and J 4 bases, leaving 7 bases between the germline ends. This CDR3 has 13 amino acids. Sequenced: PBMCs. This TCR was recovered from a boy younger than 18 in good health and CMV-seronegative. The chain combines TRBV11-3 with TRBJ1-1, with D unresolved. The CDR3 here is CASSLGSGTEAFF. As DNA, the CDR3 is TGTGCCAGCAGCTTAGGATCGGGCACTGAAGCTTTCTTT.